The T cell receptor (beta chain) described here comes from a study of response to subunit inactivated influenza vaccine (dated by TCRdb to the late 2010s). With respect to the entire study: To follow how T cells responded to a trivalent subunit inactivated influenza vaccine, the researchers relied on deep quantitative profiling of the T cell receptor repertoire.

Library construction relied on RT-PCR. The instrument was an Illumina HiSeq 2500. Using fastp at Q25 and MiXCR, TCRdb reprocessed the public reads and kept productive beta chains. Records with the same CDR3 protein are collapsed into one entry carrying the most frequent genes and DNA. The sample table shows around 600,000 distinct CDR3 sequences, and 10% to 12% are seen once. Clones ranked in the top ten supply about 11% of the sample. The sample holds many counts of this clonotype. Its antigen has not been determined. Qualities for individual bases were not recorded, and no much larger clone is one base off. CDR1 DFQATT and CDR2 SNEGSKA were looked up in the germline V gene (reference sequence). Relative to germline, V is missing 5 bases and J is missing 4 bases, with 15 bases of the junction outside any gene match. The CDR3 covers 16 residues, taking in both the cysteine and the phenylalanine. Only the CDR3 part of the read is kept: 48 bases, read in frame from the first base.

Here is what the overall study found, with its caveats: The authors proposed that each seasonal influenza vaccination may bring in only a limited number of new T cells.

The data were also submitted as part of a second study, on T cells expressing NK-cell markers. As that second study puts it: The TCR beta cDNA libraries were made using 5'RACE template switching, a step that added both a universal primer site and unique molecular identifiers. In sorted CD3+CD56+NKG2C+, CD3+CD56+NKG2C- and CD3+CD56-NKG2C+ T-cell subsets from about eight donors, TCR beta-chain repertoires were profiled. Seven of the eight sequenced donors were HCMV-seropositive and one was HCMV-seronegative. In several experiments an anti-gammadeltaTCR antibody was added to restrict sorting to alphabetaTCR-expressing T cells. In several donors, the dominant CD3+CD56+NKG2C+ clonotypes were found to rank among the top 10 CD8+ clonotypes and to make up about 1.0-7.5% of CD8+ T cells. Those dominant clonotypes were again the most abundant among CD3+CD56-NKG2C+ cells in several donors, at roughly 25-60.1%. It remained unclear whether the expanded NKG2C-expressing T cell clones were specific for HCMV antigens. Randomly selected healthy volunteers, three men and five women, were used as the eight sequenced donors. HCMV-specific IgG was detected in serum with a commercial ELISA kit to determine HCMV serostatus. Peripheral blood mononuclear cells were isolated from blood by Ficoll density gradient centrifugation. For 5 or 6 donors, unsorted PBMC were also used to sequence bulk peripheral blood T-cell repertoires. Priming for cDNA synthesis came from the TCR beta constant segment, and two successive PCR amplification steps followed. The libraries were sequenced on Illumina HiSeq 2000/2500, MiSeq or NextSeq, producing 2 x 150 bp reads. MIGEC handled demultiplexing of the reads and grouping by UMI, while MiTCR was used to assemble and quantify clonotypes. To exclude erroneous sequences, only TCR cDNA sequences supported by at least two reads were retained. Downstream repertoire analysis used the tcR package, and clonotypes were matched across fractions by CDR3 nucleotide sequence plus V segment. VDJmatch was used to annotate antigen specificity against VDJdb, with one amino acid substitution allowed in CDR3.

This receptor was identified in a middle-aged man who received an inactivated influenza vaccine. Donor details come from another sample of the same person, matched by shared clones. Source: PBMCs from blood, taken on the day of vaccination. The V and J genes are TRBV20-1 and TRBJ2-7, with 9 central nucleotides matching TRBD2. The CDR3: CSAGKNSGGLTYEQYF. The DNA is TGCAGTGCTGGAAAAAATAGCGGGGGCCTTACTTACGAGCAGTACTTC.